A single sample gave rise to the 19 T cell receptor beta chains below, sequenced in a study of cytomegalovirus exposure and HLA in healthy donors. The PCR employed 60 Vbeta primers together with 13 Jbeta primers. Method: immunoSEQ multiplex PCR; TCRdb's copy keeps in-frame clones and lacks some. Of 110,000 or so clones in the sample, about 77% were seen once. The sequenced sample consisted of PBMCs. These receptors were collected from a young woman in good health and CMV-seropositive.

The chain employs TRBV5-1 and TRBJ2-4, with 11 bases that match TRBD1. Germline values: CDR1 SGHRS, CDR2 YFSETQ. With 4 bases clipped from V and 5 bases from J, the junction kept 5 bases outside the gene matches. CDR3 length: 15 residues. The CDR3 region has the DNA TGCGCCAGCAGCGAGGGGACAGGGGGACAAAACATTCAGTACTTC. Translation gives CASSEGTGGQNIQYF.

The chain has TRBV2 and TRBJ2-4; TRBD2 agrees at 10 bases. The CDR3 is 15 residues long. Germline lookup yields CDR1 SNHLY and CDR2 FYNNEI. The V and J ends lost 5 bases and 4 bases, in that order; junction bases with no gene match: 5. The CDR3 loop reads CASSSLAGTKNIQYF. The DNA for the CDR3 is TGTGCCAGCAGTTCACTAGCGGGGACTAAAAACATTCAGTACTTC. Using reference TRBV2 and TRBJ2-4 for the parts outside the CDR3, the full variable domain is EPEVTQTPSHQVTQMGQEVILRCVPISNHLYFYWYRQILGQKVEFLVSFYNNEISEKSEIFDDQFSVERPDGSNFTLKIRSTKLEDSAMYFCASSSLAGTKNIQYFGAGTRLSVL.

The rearrangement uses TRBV6-6 and TRBJ1-3, with D uncertain. V was pared by 0 bases and J by 0 bases, with 6 bases between. The CDR3 consists of 15 residues. Germline assignment: CDR1 MNHNY and CDR2 SVGAGI (reference sequence). CDR3 sequence reads: CASSYSSPSGNTIYF. The CDR3 DNA sequence: TGTGCCAGCAGTTACTCGAGTCCCTCTGGAAACACCATATATTTT.

The chain employs TRBV6-6 and TRBJ1-3, with 7 bases matching TRBD1. Germline V gene data show CDR1 as MNHNY and CDR2 as SVGAGI (reference sequence). The CDR3 spans 14 residues. V trimming: 5 bases; J trimming: 4 bases; junction bases outside the gene matches: 5. The CDR3 spells CASSQGGSGNTIYF. The CDR3 DNA reads TGTGCCAGCAGTCAAGGGGGCTCGGGAAACACCATATATTTT.

The rearrangement links TRBV6-5 to TRBJ1-1, with D unclear. The V gene lost 2 bases and the J gene lost 4 bases, with 11 bases spanning the gap. CDR1 MNHEY and CDR2 SVGAGI come from the germline V gene. The length of the CDR3 is 14 residues. CDR3 amino acids: CASSYALPGTEAFF. The CDR3 DNA sequence: TGTGCCAGCAGTTACGCACTTCCGGGCACTGAAGCTTTCTTT.

The chain is built from TRBV7-9 and TRBJ2-7, with 9 bases aligning to TRBD2. Trimming removed 5 bases from V and 0 bases from J; junction bases left unmatched: 5. CDR1 is SEHNR, CDR2 FQNEAQ, per germline (reference sequence). This CDR3 comprises 15 residues. The CDR3 nucleotides read TGTGCCAGCAGCCCAGGACTAGCGCTCTCCTACGAGCAGTACTTC. Translating gives CASSPGLALSYEQYF. Full variable domain (missing parts from reference TRBV7-9 and TRBJ2-7): DTGVSQNPRHKITKRGQNVTFRCDPISEHNRLYWYRQTLGQGPEFLTYFQNEAQLEKSRLLSDRFSAERPKGSFSTLEIQRTEQGDSAMYLCASSPGLALSYEQYFGPGTRLTVT.

V gene TRBV6-1 combines with J gene TRBJ2-1; 9 bases are a match to TRBD2. The germline V gene has CDR1 MNHNS and CDR2 SASEGT. The CDR3 is made up of 17 amino acids. With V trimmed by 2 bases and J by 1 base, 6 bases remained unmatched. The CDR3 DNA follows: TGTGCCAGCAGTGAACTGGCGGGGGGGTATTCCTACAATGAGCAGTTCTTC. It yields the protein CASSELAGGYSYNEQFF.

The chain carries TRBV11-2 and TRBJ2-7; maybe TRBD2 (6 bases). The CDR3 runs 16 residues. Germline V gene sequence: CDR1 SGHAT, CDR2 FQNNGV. Trimming pared 1 base from V and 6 bases from J, leaving 19 bases between. In DNA form, the CDR3 reads TGTGCCAGCAGCTTAGGCACCCTCGTTGGGGGGTCCGAGCAGTACTTC. Translated, it gives CASSLGTLVGGSEQYF.

The gene calls are TRBV4-2 and TRBJ2-3, with 14 bases lining up with TRBD2. With V trimmed by 4 bases and J by 3 bases, 3 bases remained unmatched. Germline CDR1 LGHNA, CDR2 YNFKEQ. This CDR3 has 16 amino acids. CDR3: CASSPRTSGRTDTQYF. The CDR3 region has the DNA TGTGCCAGCAGCCCCCGGACTAGCGGGAGGACAGATACGCAGTATTTT.

V and J are TRBV28 and TRBJ2-1; perhaps TRBD1 as D (6 bases). V was shortened by 5 bases and J by 4 bases, with 9 bases between the two germline ends. The germline gives CDR1 MDHEN, CDR2 SYDVKM. This CDR3 is 13 amino acids long. The CDR3 sequence: CASSRTGYNEQFF. The CDR3 DNA reads as TGTGCCAGCAGTCGAACAGGGTACAATGAGCAGTTCTTC.

The gene calls are TRBV11-3 and TRBJ2-3; D might be TRBD2 (5 bases). The CDR3 spans 15 residues. Trimming pared 4 bases from V and 5 bases from J, leaving 16 bases between. CDR1 SGHNT and CDR2 YENEEA come from the germline V gene. The CDR3 reads CASSYLPRGVDTQYF. CDR3 bases: TGTGCCAGCAGCTACCTACCCCGGGGAGTAGATACGCAGTATTTT.

The chain employs TRBV5-1 and TRBJ1-1; possible D gene TRBD1, 5 bases. Between the trimmed V and J ends, which lost 0 bases and 4 bases, there was a span of 7 bases. Germline CDR1 reads SGHRS; CDR2 reads YFSETQ. The CDR3 length is 13 residues. CDR3: CASSLGQLTEAFF. CDR3 coding DNA: TGCGCCAGCAGCTTGGGACAGCTCACTGAAGCTTTCTTT.

This clone was observed once. The rearrangement joins TRBV7-9 to TRBJ2-7, with D perhaps TRBD2 (5 bases). From germline, CDR1 is SEHNR and CDR2 FQNEAQ (reference sequence). V lost 1 base, J lost 5 bases, and 12 bases lay in between. The CDR3 totals 14 residues. The CDR3 spells CASSLDFGNHEQYF. CDR3 DNA: TGTGCCAGCAGCTTAGATTTCGGGAATCACGAGCAGTACTTC.

Comment on this clone: One end of the junction fails to match germline, which may point to a read error. The V gene is TRBV7-7, the J gene TRBJ2-5; a possible D gene is TRBD1 (5 bases). This CDR3 has 13 residues. Germline CDR1 and CDR2: SSHAT and FNYEAQ (reference sequence). This chain's CDR3 is CASSLDRKETQYF. DNA for the CDR3: TGTGCTAGCAGTCTAGACAGAAAAGAGACCCAGTACTTC.

V and J are TRBV13 and TRBJ2-3; 8 nucleotides line up with TRBD1. The V and J ends lost 7 bases and 2 bases, in that order; junction bases with no gene match: 5. This CDR3 has 14 residues. Germline-derived CDR1 and CDR2 are PRHDT and FYEKMQ (reference sequence). CDR3 nucleotides: TGTGCCAGCACAAAACAGGGGGACACAGATACGCAGTATTTT. This encodes CASTKQGDTDTQYF.

Of note for this clone: One junction end disagrees with the germline gene, perhaps due to a read error. The rearrangement uses TRBV19 and TRBJ1-2, with D perhaps matching TRBD1 (5 bases). Germline assignment: CDR1 LNHDA and CDR2 SQIVND (reference sequence). The CDR3 contains 15 residues. The CDR3 spells CASSIWEGIDYGYTF. The CDR3, as DNA: TGTGCCAGTAGTATATGGGAGGGGATCGACTACGGCTACACCTTC.

The chain links TRBV4-1 to TRBJ2-7; 15 nucleotides line up with TRBD2. Germline CDR1 MGHRA, CDR2 YSYEKL. Trimming at V came to 2 bases and at J to 4 bases, leaving 3 bases not matched to a gene. The CDR3 runs 16 residues. The CDR3 bases are TGCGCCAGCAGCCAAAGGGGGACTAGCGGGGGGTACGAGCAGTACTTC. Encoded protein: CASSQRGTSGGYEQYF.

This chain joins TRBV13 and TRBJ2-3, with 8 nucleotides matching TRBD2. CDR3 size: 20 residues. Looked up from germline, CDR1 is PRHDT and CDR2 is FYEKMQ (reference sequence). After removal of 5 bases from V and 0 bases from J, the junction contained 19 bases not matched to a gene. DNA of the CDR3: TGTGCCAGCAGCCCGAGTCTAGGACTAGCCCAGGATCCTAGCACAGATACGCAGTATTTT. It translates to CASSPSLGLAQDPSTDTQYF.

The genes are TRBV6-6 and TRBJ1-2, with D unclear. This CDR3 has 13 residues. Germline-derived CDR1 and CDR2 are MNHNY and SVGAGI (reference sequence). Trimming cost V 8 bases and J 5 bases, with 15 bases left between them. Here the CDR3 reads CASQERVGYGYTF. CDR3 coding DNA: TGTGCCAGCCAAGAGCGGGTCGGGTATGGCTACACCTTC.